The 24 T cell receptor beta chains given below trace back to one sample, sequenced in a study of shared clonotypes between healthy human individuals. The method was immunoSEQ multiplex PCR; TCRdb's version includes in-frame clones alone and lacks a portion of them. The top ten hold about 1.8% of the sample, which has 640,000 or so clones, approximately 75% seen once. Sequencing input: memory CD4+ T cells sorted from blood. Subset meaning: CD45RA-negative fraction. These TCRs come from a woman in her 30s in good health.

This clone appeared a few times. The CDR3: CASSLGHRTTEAFF. The CDR3 coding sequence is TGTGCCAGCAGTCTCGGACACCGGACTACTGAAGCTTTCTTT. The chain links TRBV28 to TRBJ1-1; tentative D call: TRBD1 (5 bases). The CDR3 spans 14 residues. CDR1 is MDHEN, CDR2 SYDVKM, per germline. The V end lost 5 bases, the J end lost 5 bases, and 15 bases lay between the germline ends.

A word on this clone: This sample also contains other DNA sequences that code for the same CDR3. For the CDR3, the DNA is TGTGCCAGCAGCCAAGCCGGGACAGGGTACCTCGAGCAGTACTTC. Translation: CASSQAGTGYLEQYF. The V gene is TRBV4-2, the J gene TRBJ2-7, with 9 bases identical to TRBD1. V lost 1 base and J lost 6; bases outside the gene matches: 7. Germline values: CDR1 LGHNA, CDR2 YNFKEQ. CDR3 length: 15 amino acids.

The V gene is TRBV18, the J gene TRBJ2-3; 14 bases fit TRBD2. CDR3 size: 16 residues. CDR1 and CDR2 from the germline V gene are KGHSH and LQKENI. Germline trimming cut 3 bases from V and 3 bases from J; bases unmatched to any gene: 2. The DNA for the CDR3 is TGTGCCAGCTCACCGGGACTAGCGGGAGCAACAGATACGCAGTATTTT. It translates to CASSPGLAGATDTQYF.

Only a few counts were recorded for this clone. V and J are TRBV6-5 and TRBJ2-1, with TRBD1 matching over 7 bases. The CDR3 spans 13 residues. V was pared by 6 bases and J by 10 bases, with 9 bases of the junction left unmatched. CDR1 and CDR2 (germline): MNHEY, SVGAGI. The CDR3 DNA reads TGTGCCAGCAGAAAACAGGGGAGAACCGAGCAGTTCTTC. Amino acids: CASRKQGRTEQFF.

The chain carries TRBV18 and TRBJ1-3; D gene unclear. The V end was cut by 3 bases, the J end by 4 bases, with 13 bases between. This CDR3 comprises 15 residues. Looked up from germline, CDR1 is KGHSH and CDR2 is LQKENI. CDR3: CASSPTTYSGNTIYF. The CDR3 nucleotides are TGTGCCAGCTCACCGACTACTTACTCCGGAAACACCATATATTTT.

The chain combines TRBV5-6 with TRBJ2-3, with D possibly being TRBD2 (7 bases). V dropped 5 bases and J dropped 2 bases, with 12 bases sitting between them. This CDR3 region has 14 residues. Germline V CDR1 and CDR2: SGHDT, YYEEEE. The chain's CDR3 is CASSSGGPTDTQYF. Here the CDR3 DNA reads TGTGCCAGCAGTTCCGGGGGGCCCACAGATACGCAGTATTTT.

V usage is TRBV5-1 and J usage is TRBJ1-3; D may be TRBD1 (5 bases). The germline CDR1 and CDR2 sequences are SGHRS and YFSETQ. The V end lost 4 bases, the J end lost 2 bases, and 10 bases lay between the germline ends. There are 14 residues in the CDR3. In nucleotides, the CDR3 is TGCGCCAGCAGCGCGACAGAGCCTGGAAACACCATATATTTT. The encoded protein is CASSATEPGNTIYF.

V gene TRBV7-2 combines with J gene TRBJ2-1; 9 nucleotides line up with TRBD2. Germline V lookup: CDR1 SGHTA, CDR2 FQGNSA. The CDR3 contains 19 residues. V lost 1 base to trimming and J lost 0 bases; unmatched junction nucleotides: 10. CDR3 bases: TGTGCCAGCAGCTTAGGTGTTAGCGGGGGAATTAGCTCCTACAATGAGCAGTTCTTC. Its translation is CASSLGVSGGISSYNEQFF.

With respect to this clone: This sample also contains other DNA sequences that code for the same CDR3. CDR3 DNA sequence: TGTGCCAGCAGTGGGACCTACGAGCAGTACTTC. Protein product: CASSGTYEQYF. The chain couples TRBV2 to TRBJ2-7; D remains ambiguous. From germline, CDR1 is SNHLY and CDR2 FYNNEI. The CDR3 contains 11 residues. Trimming removed 4 bases at V and 2 bases at J, with 3 bases between. The full variable domain, in which reference TRBV2 and TRBJ2-7 provide the parts outside the CDR3, is EPEVTQTPSHQVTQMGQEVILRCVPISNHLYFYWYRQILGQKVEFLVSFYNNEISEKSEIFDDQFSVERPDGSNFTLKIRSTKLEDSAMYFCASSGTYEQYFGPGTRLTVT.

The CDR3 DNA reads TGTGCCAGCAGTTACTCTTCAACACCGGAGCAGTTCTTC. This translates into CASSYSSTPEQFF. V usage is TRBV6-5 and J usage is TRBJ2-1; no clear D gene. Trimming shortened V by 0 bases and J by 10 bases, and 10 bases separated the two germline ends. Germline-derived CDR1 and CDR2 are MNHEY and SVGAGI. The CDR3 loop spans 13 amino acids.

This chain uses TRBV27 with TRBJ2-1, with 15 bases lining up with TRBD2. V lost 6 bases to trimming and J lost 0 bases; unmatched junction nucleotides: 3. CDR1 and CDR2 (germline): MNHEY, SMNVEV (reference sequence). The CDR3 length is 17 residues. The CDR3 region has the DNA TGTGCCAGCAGGGGGACTAGCGGGAGGATCTCCTACAATGAGCAGTTCTTC. Its protein is CASRGTSGRISYNEQFF.

With regard to this clone: A much more abundant neighbour one base away suggests this may be a read error. The chain couples TRBV14 to TRBJ1-1, with D maybe TRBD1 (6 bases). Germline assignment: CDR1 SGHDN and CDR2 FVKESK. The CDR3 is 13 amino acids. The ends were cut back, 5 bases at V and 1 base at J, with 8 bases in the middle. The CDR3 loop reads CASSSQGNTEAFF. The CDR3 region has the DNA TGTGCCAGCAGCTCACAGGGGAACACTGAAGCTTTCTTT. Based on the CDR3 plus reference TRBV14 and TRBJ1-1, the full variable domain is EAGVTQFPSHSVIEKGQTVTLRCDPISGHDNLYWYRRVMGKEIKFLLHFVKESKQDESGMPNNRFLAERTGGTYSTLKVQPAELEDSGVYFCASSSQGNTEAFFGQGTRLTVV.

This clone was seen only a few times. This chain joins TRBV28 and TRBJ2-3, with D perhaps given as TRBD1 or TRBD2 (5 bases each). V lost 5 bases to trimming and J lost 2 bases, with 17 bases between them. Germline V gives CDR1 MDHEN, CDR2 SYDVKM. This CDR3 has 16 residues. CDR3 sequence (DNA): TGTGCCAGCAGTAACCCGTGGCAGGGAGTCACAGATACGCAGTATTTT. The encoded protein is CASSNPWQGVTDTQYF.

J is TRBJ2-7 and V is TRBV11-1; TRBD2 matches at 7 bases. Germline V lookup: CDR1 SGHAT, CDR2 FQDESV (reference sequence). The V gene end was trimmed by 3 bases and the J gene end by 7 bases; junction bases not matched to a gene: 6. The CDR3 sequence is 13 residues long. DNA of the CDR3: TGTGCCAGCAGCTTTGCGGGAGTGGTAGAGCAGTACTTC. This sequence encodes CASSFAGVVEQYF.

The rearrangement joins TRBV5-1 to TRBJ2-3; TRBD2 matches at 10 bases. The CDR3 spans 15 residues. Germline assignment: CDR1 SGHRS and CDR2 YFSETQ. Losses at the gene ends were 4 bases for V and 1 base for J; bases not matched to a gene: 3. The CDR3, as DNA: TGCGCCAGCAGCACTCTAGCGGGAGGCACAGATACGCAGTATTTT. Protein: CASSTLAGGTDTQYF.

This clone was detected ten times or more. CDR3 sequence: CASSEAQGYNEQFF. In DNA, the CDR3 is TGTGCCAGCAGTGAAGCCCAGGGATACAATGAGCAGTTCTTC. V usage is TRBV2 and J usage is TRBJ2-1; the D gene is possibly TRBD1 (5 bases). Germline values: CDR1 SNHLY, CDR2 FYNNEI. The CDR3 sequence is 14 residues long. Trimming took off 0 bases at V and 4 bases at J, with 7 bases between the two ends.

V usage is TRBV6-6 and J usage is TRBJ1-5; 10 bases fit TRBD1. This CDR3 is built from 15 residues. Germline V gene sequence: CDR1 MNHNY, CDR2 SVGAGI (reference sequence). Losses at the gene ends were 5 bases for V and 9 bases for J; bases not matched to a gene: 10. In nucleotides, the CDR3 is TGTGCCAGCAGTGTCGGGGGACAGGGGCTGTGGCCCCAGCATTTT. Translation: CASSVGGQGLWPQHF.

This clone was detected once. This CDR3 is also generated by other DNA sequences in the sample. V gene TRBV5-6 combines with J gene TRBJ2-3; D might be TRBD1 (6 bases). Deletions cut 0 bases from V and 2 bases from J, with 7 bases between. Germline V lookup: CDR1 SGHDT, CDR2 YYEEEE. The CDR3 runs 14 residues. CDR3 sequence (DNA): TGTGCCAGCAGCTTGGGGGGGCCCACAGATACGCAGTATTTT. It yields the protein CASSLGGPTDTQYF.

V and J are TRBV29-1 and TRBJ2-3; 10 bases agree with TRBD2. The CDR3 length is 14 residues. With V trimmed by 7 bases and J by 6 bases, 10 bases remained unmatched. Per the germline V gene, CDR1 is SQVTM and CDR2 is ANQGSEA. CDR3 coding DNA: TGCAGCGCTGTAGCTAGCGGGAGATCCGATACGCAGTATTTT. Its protein product is CSAVASGRSDTQYF.

This clone was recorded only once. This chain links TRBV27 with TRBJ1-3, with D hard to call. CDR1 is MNHEY and CDR2 is SMNVEV in the germline V gene (reference sequence). The CDR3 contains 11 residues. Trimming removed 6 bases from V and 5 bases from J, with 5 bases in between. CDR3 sequence (DNA): TGTGCCAGCAGATACCGAAACACCATATATTTT. Translating gives CASRYRNTIYF.

This chain links TRBV5-4 with TRBJ2-1; D gene ambiguous. Germline V gives CDR1 SGHNT, CDR2 YYREEE (reference sequence). V was cut by 0 bases and J by 5 bases, with 9 bases left in between. This CDR3 is built from 14 residues. In DNA, the CDR3 is TGTGCCAGCAGCTTGGTGGCTTTCGACAATGAGCAGTTCTTC. Its translation is CASSLVAFDNEQFF.

This sequence joins TRBV28 and TRBJ2-6; D gene unclear. This CDR3 has 13 residues. Germline V gene data show CDR1 as MDHEN and CDR2 as SYDVKM. The ends were cut back, 10 bases at V and 2 bases at J, with 9 bases in the middle. The CDR3 protein is CATTRTGANVLTF. The DNA of the CDR3 is TGTGCCACCACCCGTACTGGGGCCAACGTCCTGACTTTC.

V is TRBV28 and J is TRBJ2-1; D gene ambiguous. Trimming took 6 bases from V and 8 from J, leaving 11 bases between them. CDR1 is MDHEN, CDR2 SYDVKM, per germline. The CDR3 contains 12 residues. The CDR3 here is CASSSPGDEQFF. Here the CDR3 DNA reads TGTGCCAGCAGCTCCCCGGGCGATGAGCAGTTCTTC.

The J gene is TRBJ2-1, the V gene TRBV18; 11 bases agree with TRBD2. The CDR3 consists of 17 residues. The V and J ends lost 5 bases and 8 bases, in that order; junction bases with no gene match: 14. Germline V gene sequence: CDR1 KGHSH, CDR2 LQKENI. For the CDR3, the DNA is TGTGCCAGCTCAAGCCGCGGACTAGCGGGTAAGGTCTATGAGCAGTTCTTC. It specifies CASSSRGLAGKVYEQFF.